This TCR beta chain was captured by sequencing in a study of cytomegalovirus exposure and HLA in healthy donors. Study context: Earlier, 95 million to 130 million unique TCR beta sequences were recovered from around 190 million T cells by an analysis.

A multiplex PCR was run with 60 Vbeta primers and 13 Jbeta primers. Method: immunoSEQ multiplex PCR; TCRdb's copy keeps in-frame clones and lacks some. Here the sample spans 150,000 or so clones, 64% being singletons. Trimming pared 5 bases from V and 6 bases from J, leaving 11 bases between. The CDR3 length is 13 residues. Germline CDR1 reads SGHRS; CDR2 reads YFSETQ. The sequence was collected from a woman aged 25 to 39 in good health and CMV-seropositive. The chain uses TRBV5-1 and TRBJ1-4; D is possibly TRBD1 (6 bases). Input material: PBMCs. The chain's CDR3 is CASRGGLDEKLFF. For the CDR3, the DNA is TGCGCCAGCAGGGGGGGGCTTGATGAAAAACTGTTTTTT.